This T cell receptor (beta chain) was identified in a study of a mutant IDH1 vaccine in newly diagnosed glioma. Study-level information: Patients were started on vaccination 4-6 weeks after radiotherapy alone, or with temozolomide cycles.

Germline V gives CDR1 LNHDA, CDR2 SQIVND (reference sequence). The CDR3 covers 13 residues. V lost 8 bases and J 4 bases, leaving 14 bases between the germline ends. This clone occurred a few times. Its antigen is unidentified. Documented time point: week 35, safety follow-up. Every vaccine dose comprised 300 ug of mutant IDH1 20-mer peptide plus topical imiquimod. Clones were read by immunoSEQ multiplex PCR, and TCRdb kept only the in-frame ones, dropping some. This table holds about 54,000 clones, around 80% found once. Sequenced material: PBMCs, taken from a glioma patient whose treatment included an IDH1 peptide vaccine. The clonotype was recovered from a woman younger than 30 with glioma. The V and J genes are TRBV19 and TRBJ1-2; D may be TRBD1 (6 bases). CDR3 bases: TGTGCCAGTTCGCCGGGACAACTCTATGGCTACACCTTC. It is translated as CASSPGQLYGYTF.